These T cell receptor beta chains were read from a single sample in a study of blood T cell repertoires in COVID-19. Measured with immunoSEQ multiplex PCR; TCRdb has only the in-frame clones, and not every one. The sample contains roughly 220,000 clones, 80% to 90% of which appear only once. The sequenced material came from peripheral blood. The receptors originated from a man younger than 40 with active or convalescent COVID-19. Both conserved end residues are part of each CDR3. A D gene is named only where the DNA matches it firmly. Clone size is stated in some rows and not others, as once, few, many or a class when expanded.

>TRBJ2-7|-|15|TRBV6-2/TRBV6-3|-
TGTGCCAGCAGCCTACTGATCGGAGGCTCCTACGAGCAGTACTTC
CASSLLIGGSYEQYF
>TRBJ1-4|-|13|TRBV2|-
TGTGCCAGCAGTGATAGGCAGCGTGAAAAACTGTTTTTT
CASSDRQREKLFF
>TRBJ2-3|TRBD2|15|TRBV6-2/TRBV6-3|-
TGTGCCAGCAGCAGACTAGCGGGCAGCACAGATACGCAGTATTTT
CASSRLAGSTDTQYF
>TRBJ2-7|TRBD2|15|TRBV5-6|-
TGTGCCAGCAGCTTGGAACTAGCGGGATCTGACGAGCAGTACTTC
CASSLELAGSDEQYF
>TRBJ1-5|-|12|TRBV28|-
TGTGCCAGCAGTACCCTGGGCCAGCCCCAGCATTTT
CASSTLGQPQHF
>TRBJ2-7|-|12|TRBV14|once
TGTGCCAGCGGAGGGACCTCCTACGAGCAGTACTTC
CASGGTSYEQYF
>TRBJ1-6|TRBD1|19|TRBV7-9|-
TGTGCCAGCCCCGGACAGGGCCATTTCTTTAGCTCCTATAATTCACCCCTCCACTTT
CASPGQGHFFSSYNSPLHF
>TRBJ1-3|-|13|TRBV7-8|once
TGTGCCAGCAGACCGGTTTCTGGAAACACCATATATTTT
CASRPVSGNTIYF
>TRBJ2-3|TRBD2|18|TRBV14|-
TGTGCCAGCAGCCGCTTGAGCCCAGCGGGAGCTGGCACAGATACGCAGTATTTT
CASSRLSPAGAGTDTQYF
>TRBJ1-1|TRBD1|15|TRBV2|-
TGTGCCAGCAGTGAAGGAGGGACAGGGAACACTGAAGCTTTCTTT
CASSEGGTGNTEAFF
>TRBJ2-5|-|14|TRBV6-2/TRBV6-3|-
TGTGCCAGCAGTTACGAAGCGGTTCAAGAGACCCAGTACTTC
CASSYEAVQETQYF
>TRBJ2-1|TRBD1|15|TRBV5-4|once
TGTGCCAGCAGCTTGGGACAGGGCTCCTACAATGAGCAGTTCTTC
CASSLGQGSYNEQFF
>TRBJ1-6|-|16|TRBV19|once
TGTGCCAGTAGGGGCAGGGGCTCCTCCTATAATTCACCCCTCCACTTT
CASRGRGSSYNSPLHF
>TRBJ1-2|-|14|TRBV2|once
TGTGCCAGCAGTGAAGGAAGCCAGGGGAACGGCTACACCTTC
CASSEGSQGNGYTF
>TRBJ2-3|-|16|TRBV6-5|-
TGTGCCAGCAGTTACTCTCCCCGACTAGTGCCAGATACGCAGTATTTT
CASSYSPRLVPDTQYF
>TRBJ2-2|TRBD1|16|TRBV19|-
TGTGCCAGTAGTACATCCGACAGGGCGAACACCGGGGAGCTGTTTTTT
CASSTSDRANTGELFF
>TRBJ1-6|-|12|TRBV28|-
TGTGCCAGCAGTTTAGGAGGGAAGCCCCTCCACTTT
CASSLGGKPLHF
>TRBJ2-7|-|13|TRBV28|-
TGTGCCAGCAGTTTACAAGGGACACATGAGCAGTACTTC
CASSLQGTHEQYF
>TRBJ2-1|TRBD2|14|TRBV28|-
TGTGCCACCGGGACTAGCGGGAGGGCCATTTCAGGGATCTTC
CATGTSGRAISGIF
>TRBJ2-7|-|12|TRBV5-1|-
TGCGCCAGCAGCGTCCCAGGGAACGAGCAGTACTTC
CASSVPGNEQYF
>TRBJ1-2|TRBD1|13|TRBV28|-
TGTGCCAGCAGCCGGGACAGGGCATATGGCTACACCTTC
CASSRDRAYGYTF
>TRBJ2-7|TRBD1|14|TRBV19|-
TGTGCCAGTAGTAGAGACAGGGGGCCATACGAGCAGTACTTC
CASSRDRGPYEQYF
>TRBJ1-2|-|13|TRBV6-1|few
TGTGCCAGCAGTGAATACAGGGTGGATGGCTACACCTTC
CASSEYRVDGYTF
>TRBJ2-1|-|16|TRBV28|-
TGTGCCAGCAGTCTCGGACTGGGGAGCTCCTACAATGAGCAGTTCTTC
CASSLGLGSSYNEQFF
>TRBJ2-2|-|17|TRBV5-1|few
TGCGCCAGCAGCTTGGGGTTTCGGGGTTCGAACACCGGGGAGCTGTTTTTT
CASSLGFRGSNTGELFF
>TRBJ1-4|-|17|TRBV11-2|-
TGTGCCAGCAGCCCTATACGAGTAACCCCAACTAATGAAAAACTGTTTTTT
CASSPIRVTPTNEKLFF
>TRBJ1-1|-|14|TRBV7-2|-
TGTGCCAGCAGCACAGGAGCTAAGGACACTGAAGCTTTCTTT
CASSTGAKDTEAFF
>TRBJ2-4|-|11|TRBV5-4|once
TGTGCCAGCAGCTTGATGGGCGTTCAGTACTTC
CASSLMGVQYF
>TRBJ2-7|TRBD2|14|TRBV7-3|once
TGTGCCAGCAGCTTAATAGCGGGCCCCTACGAGCAGTACTTC
CASSLIAGPYEQYF
>TRBJ2-1|-|15|TRBV19|-
TGTGCCAGTAGTATAGAGGGCGGGCCACCCAATGAGCAGTTCTTC
CASSIEGGPPNEQFF
>TRBJ2-1|TRBD2|14|TRBV6-5|-
TGTGCCAGCAGTTACCAGGGCGGGGGGATCGAGCAGTTCTTC
CASSYQGGGIEQFF
>TRBJ2-1|-|18|TRBV19|-
TGTGCCAGTACCGCAGCGCCCCATACTGTCGGGTCCTACAATGAGCAGTTCTTC
CASTAAPHTVGSYNEQFF
>TRBJ1-5|TRBD1|15|TRBV7-2|-
TGTGCCAGCAGCCCTCGGACAGGGGGCCATCAGCCCCAGCATTTT
CASSPRTGGHQPQHF
>TRBJ1-1|-|13|TRBV6-6|-
TGTGCCAGCAGTTACTCAAGGGGCACTGAAGCTTTCTTT
CASSYSRGTEAFF
>TRBJ1-5|-|14|TRBV7-8|-
TGTGCCAGCAGATCTGGGGGCGTCAATCAGCCCCAGCATTTT
CASRSGGVNQPQHF
>TRBJ2-7|-|13|TRBV11-2|-
TGTGCCAGCAGCGAACAGGATTCCTACGAGCAGTACTTC
CASSEQDSYEQYF
>TRBJ1-2|-|12|TRBV28|-
TGTGCCAGCAGTGTACCTATTTATGGCTACACCTTC
CASSVPIYGYTF
>TRBJ1-2|-|17|TRBV5-8|-
TGTGCCAGCAGCTTTGATACCGGGACAAAACGGCGCTATGGCTACACCTTC
CASSFDTGTKRRYGYTF
>TRBJ2-3|TRBD2|16|TRBV24-1|-
TGTGCCACCAGCGATCGACTAGCGGGGGGCGCAGATACGCAGTATTTT
CATSDRLAGGADTQYF
>TRBJ2-1|TRBD2|15|TRBV5-1|-
TGCGCCAGCAGCGGATCTAGCGGCCCTTACAATGAGCAGTTCTTC
CASSGSSGPYNEQFF
>TRBJ1-6|TRBD1|15|TRBV19|-
TGTGCCAGTAGTATCTCGGGACAGGGGAGTTCACCCCTCCACTTT
CASSISGQGSSPLHF
>TRBJ2-4|-|13|TRBV25-1|-
TGTGCCAGCAGTGGCCCGCCAGGGTCCGCTCAGTACTTC
CASSGPPGSAQYF
>TRBJ2-1|TRBD2|17|TRBV9|-
TGTGCCAGCAGCAGGGGACTAGCGGGGGGGTCCTACAATGAGCAGTTCTTC
CASSRGLAGGSYNEQFF
>TRBJ2-3|TRBD2|14|TRBV7-2|-
TGTGCCAGCAGCTGGACTAGCGGCACAGATACGCAGTATTTT
CASSWTSGTDTQYF
>TRBJ2-7|-|13|TRBV29-1|-
TGCAGCGTTGAAAGTGTGCAGGGTTACGAGCAGTACTTC
CSVESVQGYEQYF
>TRBJ2-2|TRBD2|15|TRBV5-4|-
TGTGCCAGCCGGCGGGGGACGGCGAACACCGGGGAGCTGTTTTTT
CASRRGTANTGELFF
>TRBJ2-1|TRBD2|13|TRBV27|-
TGTGCCAGCGGGACTAGAGATTCCAATGAGCAGTTCTTC
CASGTRDSNEQFF
>TRBJ1-2|TRBD1|19|TRBV28|-
TGTGCCAGCAGTTTAGGCCTCAAGGGACAGAGTGTCTCCGCCTATGGCTACACCTTC
CASSLGLKGQSVSAYGYTF
>TRBJ2-3|-|15|TRBV19|-
TGTGCCAGTAGTACCCAGGGGATGACCACAGATACGCAGTATTTT
CASSTQGMTTDTQYF
>TRBJ2-1|TRBD2|15|TRBV24-1|-
TGTGCCACCAGTGATCCGGGGACTAGCGTCAATGAGCAGTTCTTC
CATSDPGTSVNEQFF
>TRBJ2-1|TRBD2|18|TRBV19|-
TGTGCCAGTAGTATATATTACGGGAGGACTAGTCAGGGCAATGAGCAGTTCTTC
CASSIYYGRTSQGNEQFF
>TRBJ1-5|-|17|TRBV15|-
TGTGCCACCAGCAGACGGGTGACGCAGGGAGGAGGTCAGCCCCAGCATTTT
CATSRRVTQGGGQPQHF
>TRBJ2-7|TRBD2|15|TRBV6-2/TRBV6-3|-
TGTGCCAGCAGTTACCCGAACACCCTAGCGGGCGAGCAGTACTTC
CASSYPNTLAGEQYF
>TRBJ1-2|TRBD1|17|TRBV28|-
TGTGCCAGCAGTCCGCCGGGACAGGGGCGAGATGGCTATGGCTACACCTTC
CASSPPGQGRDGYGYTF
>TRBJ2-3|TRBD2|15|TRBV10-3|-
TGTGCCACCGGACTAGCGGGGGGGAGGGGAGATACGCAGTATTTT
CATGLAGGRGDTQYF
>TRBJ2-7|TRBD1|15|TRBV6-5|-
TGTGCCAGCAGTTACTCTTGGGACAGTACCTACGAGCAGTACTTC
CASSYSWDSTYEQYF
>TRBJ2-3|TRBD2|16|TRBV5-6|-
TGTGCCAGCAGCGCCCGACTAGCGATCGGGACAGATACGCAGTATTTT
CASSARLAIGTDTQYF
>TRBJ2-2|-|11|TRBV19|few
TGTGCCAGTAGTATAGGAGCGGAGCTGTTTTTT
CASSIGAELFF